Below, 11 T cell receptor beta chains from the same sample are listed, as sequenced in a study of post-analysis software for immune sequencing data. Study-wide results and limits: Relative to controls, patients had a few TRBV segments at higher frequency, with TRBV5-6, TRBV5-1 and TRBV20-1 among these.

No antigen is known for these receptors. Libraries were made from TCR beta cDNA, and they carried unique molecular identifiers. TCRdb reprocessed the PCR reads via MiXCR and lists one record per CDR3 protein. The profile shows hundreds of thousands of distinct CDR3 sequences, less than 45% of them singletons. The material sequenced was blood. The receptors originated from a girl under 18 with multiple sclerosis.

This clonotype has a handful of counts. CDR3 DNA: TGTGCCAGCAGCTTACCGACAGGGCGGGAAAGCACAGATACGCAGTATTTT. Protein sequence: CASSLPTGRESTDTQYF. The V and J genes are TRBV7-3 and TRBJ2-3; TRBD1 is a possible D gene (7 bases). The V gene's germline CDR1 is SGHTA and CDR2 FQGTGA. Trimming cost V 2 bases and J 0 bases, with 15 bases left between them. The CDR3 extends over 17 amino acids.

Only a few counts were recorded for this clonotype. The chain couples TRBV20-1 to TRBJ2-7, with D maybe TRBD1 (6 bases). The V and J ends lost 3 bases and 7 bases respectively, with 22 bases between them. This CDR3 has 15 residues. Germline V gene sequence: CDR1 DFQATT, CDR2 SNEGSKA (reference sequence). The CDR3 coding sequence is TGCAGTGCTAGTCGAATACCCAGGGGAATGGAGGAGCAGTACTTC. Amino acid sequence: CSASRIPRGMEEQYF.

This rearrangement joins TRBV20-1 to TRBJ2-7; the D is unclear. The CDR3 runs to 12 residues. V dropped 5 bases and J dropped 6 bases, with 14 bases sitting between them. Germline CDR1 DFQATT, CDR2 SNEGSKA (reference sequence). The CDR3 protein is CSAPNPRGEQYF. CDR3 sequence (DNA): TGCAGTGCTCCCAATCCACGAGGCGAGCAGTACTTC.

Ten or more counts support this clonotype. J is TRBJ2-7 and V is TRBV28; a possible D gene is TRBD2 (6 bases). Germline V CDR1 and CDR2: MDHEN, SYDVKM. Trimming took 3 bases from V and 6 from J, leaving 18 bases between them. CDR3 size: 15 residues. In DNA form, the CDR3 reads TGTGCCAGCAGTTTGTGGTTCGGGAGCGACGGCGAGCAGTACTTC. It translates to CASSLWFGSDGEQYF. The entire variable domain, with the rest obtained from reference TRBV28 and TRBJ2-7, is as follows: DVKVTQSSRYLVKRTGEKVFLECVQDMDHENMFWYRQDPGLGLRLIYFSYDVKMKEKGDIPEGYSVSREKKERFSLILESASTNQTSMYLCASSLWFGSDGEQYFGPGTRLTVT.

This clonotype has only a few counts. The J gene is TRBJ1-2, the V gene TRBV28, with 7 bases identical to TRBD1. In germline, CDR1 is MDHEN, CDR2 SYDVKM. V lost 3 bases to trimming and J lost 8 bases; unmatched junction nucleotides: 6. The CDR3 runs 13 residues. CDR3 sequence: CASSLRTGQGYTF. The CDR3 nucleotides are TGTGCCAGCAGTTTGCGGACAGGTCAAGGCTACACCTTC.

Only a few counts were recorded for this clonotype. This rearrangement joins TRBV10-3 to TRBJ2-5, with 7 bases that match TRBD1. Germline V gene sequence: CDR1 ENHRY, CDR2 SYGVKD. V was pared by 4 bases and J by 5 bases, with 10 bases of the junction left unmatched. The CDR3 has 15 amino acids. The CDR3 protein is CAISARQGVGETQYF. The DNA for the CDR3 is TGTGCCATCAGTGCTAGGCAGGGGGTAGGGGAGACCCAGTACTTC.

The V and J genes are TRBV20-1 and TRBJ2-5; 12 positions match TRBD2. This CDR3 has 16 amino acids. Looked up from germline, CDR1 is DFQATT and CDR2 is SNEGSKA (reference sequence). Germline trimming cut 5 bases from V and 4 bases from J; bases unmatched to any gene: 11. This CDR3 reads CSAYASGRADRETQYF. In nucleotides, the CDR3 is TGCAGTGCTTACGCTAGCGGGAGGGCCGACCGAGAGACCCAGTACTTC.

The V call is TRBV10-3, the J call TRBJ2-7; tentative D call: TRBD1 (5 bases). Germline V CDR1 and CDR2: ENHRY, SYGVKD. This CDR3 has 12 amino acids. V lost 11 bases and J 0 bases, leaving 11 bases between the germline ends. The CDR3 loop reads CAGQDNSYEQYF. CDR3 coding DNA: TGTGCCGGCCAGGACAACTCCTACGAGCAGTACTTC.

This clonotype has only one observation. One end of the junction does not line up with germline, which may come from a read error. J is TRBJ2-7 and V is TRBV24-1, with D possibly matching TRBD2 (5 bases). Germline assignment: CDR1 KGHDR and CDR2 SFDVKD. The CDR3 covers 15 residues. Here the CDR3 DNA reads TGTGCCGCCAGTGATTTGAAGCGGATAGACTACGAGCAGTACTTC. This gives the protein CAASDLKRIDYEQYF.

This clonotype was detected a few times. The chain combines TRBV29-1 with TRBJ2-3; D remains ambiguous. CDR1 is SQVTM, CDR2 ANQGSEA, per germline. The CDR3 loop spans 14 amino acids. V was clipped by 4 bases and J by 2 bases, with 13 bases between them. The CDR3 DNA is TGCAGCGTTGGGCCAGTGGCCCTCACAGATACGCAGTATTTT. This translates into CSVGPVALTDTQYF.

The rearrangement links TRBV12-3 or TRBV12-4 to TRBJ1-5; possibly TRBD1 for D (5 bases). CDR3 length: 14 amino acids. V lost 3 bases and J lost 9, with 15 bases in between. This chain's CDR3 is CASSFQGQDGPQHF. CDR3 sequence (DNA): TGTGCCAGCAGTTTCCAGGGCCAGGATGGGCCCCAGCATTTT.